This T cell receptor beta chain was captured by sequencing in a study of blood T cell repertoires in COVID-19. The CDR3 length is 14 residues. Germline V lookup: CDR1 SGDLS, CDR2 YYNGEE. V lost 3 bases, J lost 3 bases, and 3 bases stayed unmatched. Libraries were prepared by immunoSEQ multiplex PCR; TCRdb keeps only in-frame clonotypes and omits some of them. Among about 140,000 clones, less than 85% were seen once, and the ten largest hold 5% to 7.5%. The V gene is TRBV9, the J gene TRBJ1-3; TRBD1 aligns across 7 bases. The TCR sequence derives from a human donor in a cohort sampled during active COVID-19. Input material: peripheral blood. The DNA for the CDR3 is TGTGCCAGCAGCGAGACAGGGATTGGAAACACCATATATTTT. This sequence encodes CASSETGIGNTIYF.